The 29 T cell receptor beta chains below come from one sample, sequenced in a study of blood T cell repertoires in COVID-19. Data came from immunoSEQ multiplex PCR; TCRdb stores just in-frame clones and leaves some out. The table includes about 14,000 clones, around nine tenths detected once. Input material: peripheral blood. All receptors come from a human donor in a cohort sampled during active COVID-19.

The chain recombines TRBV5-5 with TRBJ1-1; 8 bases are shared with TRBD1. Trimming removed 0 bases from V and 0 bases from J; junction bases left unmatched: 10. The CDR3 contains 18 residues. Germline CDR1 and CDR2: SGHKS and YYEKEE (reference sequence). The CDR3 nucleotides are TGTGCCAGCAGCTTGGCCGGGGACAGGATCACCCTGAACACTGAAGCTTTCTTT. It codes for CASSLAGDRITLNTEAFF.

The chain links TRBV7-9 to TRBJ2-3; D is perhaps TRBD2 (6 bases). Deletions cut 1 base from V and 3 bases from J, with 17 bases between. Looked up from germline, CDR1 is SEHNR and CDR2 is FQNEAQ (reference sequence). The CDR3 has 17 residues. The CDR3 sequence is CASSLGSSSENTDTQYF. The CDR3 coding sequence is TGTGCCAGCAGCTTAGGTTCGTCTAGCGAGAATACAGATACGCAGTATTTT.

This clone was counted a few times. The genes are TRBV28 and TRBJ1-1; D unresolved. Trimming removed 5 bases at V and 1 base at J, with 11 bases between. CDR3 length: 14 amino acids. Germline CDR1 is MDHEN and CDR2 is SYDVKM. The CDR3 DNA is TGTGCCAGCAGTCACCCCGCAGGGAACACTGAAGCTTTCTTT. Its translation: CASSHPAGNTEAFF.

The chain couples TRBV7-2 to TRBJ2-2; no clear D. The CDR3 consists of 13 residues. The V gene lost 3 bases and the J gene lost 6 bases, with 8 bases spanning the gap. CDR1 and CDR2 from the germline V gene are SGHTA and FQGNSA. CDR3 coding DNA: TGTGCCAGCAGCTTGGCCCCACCCGGGGAGCTGTTTTTT. It specifies CASSLAPPGELFF.

This clone was seen only once. The chain has TRBV4-1 and TRBJ2-7; no definite D call. The V gene lost 1 base and the J gene lost 3 bases, with 7 bases spanning the gap. Germline values: CDR1 MGHRA, CDR2 YSYEKL. This CDR3 has 13 amino acids. CDR3 in DNA: TGCGCCAGCAGCCAAGGACAACTCTACGAGCAGTACTTC. It specifies CASSQGQLYEQYF.

The J gene is TRBJ2-7, the V gene TRBV7-9, with 10 bases lining up with TRBD2. Trimming took 4 bases from V and 5 from J; bases not matched to a gene: 5. Germline assignment: CDR1 SEHNR and CDR2 FQNEAQ (reference sequence). This CDR3 has 14 amino acids. DNA for the CDR3: TGTGCCAGCAGCTCTGGGCTAGCGGGAGACGAGCAGTACTTC. Its protein product is CASSSGLAGDEQYF.

The gene calls are TRBV7-2 and TRBJ1-1; 7 positions match TRBD1. Trimming removed 2 bases from V and 7 bases from J; junction bases left unmatched: 7. This CDR3 has 14 residues. Germline V CDR1 and CDR2: SGHTA, FQGNSA. DNA of the CDR3: TGTGCCAGCAGCTTAAAGACAGGGTTGGGTGAAGCTTTCTTT. Translated: CASSLKTGLGEAFF.

The J gene is TRBJ1-6, the V gene TRBV5-4; D call uncertain. The CDR3 sequence is 19 residues long. Trimming left V 4 bases short and J 3 bases short, with 23 bases between. Germline loops: CDR1 SGHNT, CDR2 YYREEE (reference sequence). The CDR3 region is CASSRSLGVIDFYNSPLHF. The CDR3 nucleotides read TGTGCCAGCAGCCGTTCCCTCGGGGTTATCGATTTCTATAATTCACCCCTCCACTTT.

This clone came up a few times. The V gene is TRBV3-1 (or the pseudogene TRBV3-2), the J gene TRBJ2-7; 7 bases are shared with TRBD1. CDR1 is LGHDT and CDR2 is YNNKEL in the germline V gene (reference sequence). Trimming at V came to 6 bases and at J to 5 bases, leaving 7 bases not matched to a gene. This CDR3 has 13 amino acids. The CDR3 bases are TGTGCCAGCAGGCAACAGGGGAACCACGAGCAGTACTTC. This encodes CASRQQGNHEQYF.

This rearrangement joins TRBV6-2 or TRBV6-3 to TRBJ2-7, with TRBD1 identical over 10 bases. The trim removed 6 bases at V and 6 bases at J, leaving 8 bases unmatched. The CDR3 contains 14 residues. CDR1 and CDR2 (germline): MNHEY, SVGEGT. This CDR3 reads CASSWTGGRGEQYF. The CDR3, as DNA: TGTGCCAGCAGCTGGACAGGGGGACGGGGCGAGCAGTACTTC.

The rearrangement links TRBV18 to TRBJ1-5, with D unresolved. This CDR3 comprises 15 residues. V was clipped by 4 bases and J by 3 bases, with 13 bases between them. In germline, CDR1 is KGHSH, CDR2 LQKENI. The CDR3: CASSQLVTDNQPQHF. The DNA for the CDR3 is TGTGCCAGCTCACAACTCGTAACAGACAATCAGCCCCAGCATTTT. The full variable domain, its missing parts supplied by reference TRBV18 and TRBJ1-5, is NAGVMQNPRHLVRRRGQEARLRCSPMKGHSHVYWYRQLPEEGLKFMVYLQKENIIDESGMPKERFSAEFPKEGPSILRIQQVVRGDSAAYFCASSQLVTDNQPQHFGDGTRLSIL.

The chain uses TRBV7-3 and TRBJ2-3; 8 nucleotides line up with TRBD2. V lost 5 bases and J lost 5; bases outside the gene matches: 6. The CDR3 has 14 amino acids. The germline gives CDR1 SGHTA, CDR2 FQGTGA. This chain's CDR3 is CASSPTGGEDTQYF. In nucleotides, the CDR3 is TGTGCCAGCAGCCCAACGGGGGGGGAAGATACGCAGTATTTT.

The chain is built from TRBV6-6 and TRBJ2-7; TRBD2 matches at 7 bases. The CDR3 is made up of 12 amino acids. Germline V gene sequence: CDR1 MNHNY, CDR2 SVGAGI (reference sequence). After removal of 6 bases from V and 3 bases from J, the junction contained 2 bases not matched to a gene. The CDR3 sequence: CASSPSGYEQYF. CDR3 DNA sequence: TGTGCCAGCAGCCCTAGCGGCTACGAGCAGTACTTC.

CDR3 residues: CASSSLGQAPYNSPLHF. The CDR3 DNA is TGTGCCAGCAGCTCACTGGGGCAGGCCCCCTATAATTCACCCCTCCACTTT. This sequence joins TRBV7-9 and TRBJ1-6, with D possibly being TRBD1 (5 bases). This CDR3 region has 17 residues. Germline CDR1 is SEHNR and CDR2 is FQNEAQ (reference sequence). V lost 4 bases to trimming and J lost 2 bases, with 15 bases between them. Full variable domain (remainder filled in from reference TRBV7-9 and TRBJ1-6): DTGVSQNPRHKITKRGQNVTFRCDPISEHNRLYWYRQTLGQGPEFLTYFQNEAQLEKSRLLSDRFSAERPKGSFSTLEIQRTEQGDSAMYLCASSSLGQAPYNSPLHFGNGTRLTVT.

This rearrangement joins TRBV18 to TRBJ2-7; D might be TRBD2 (5 bases). V lost 3 bases to trimming and J lost 4 bases, with 10 bases between them. The CDR3 sequence is 13 residues long. Germline CDR1 KGHSH, CDR2 LQKENI. The CDR3 region is CASSPLDFYEQYF. The CDR3 bases are TGTGCCAGCTCACCCCTGGACTTTTACGAGCAGTACTTC.

The chain couples TRBV2 to TRBJ2-7; D is possibly TRBD1 (5 bases). V was trimmed by 9 bases and J by 3 bases, leaving 15 bases between them. The V gene's germline CDR1 is SNHLY and CDR2 FYNNEI. CDR3 size: 13 residues. In DNA form, the CDR3 reads TGTGCCAGTGACAGCGAACCGTACTACGAGCAGTACTTC. It yields the protein CASDSEPYYEQYF.

The chain is built from TRBV6-5 and TRBJ1-1; possibly TRBD1 for D (5 bases). The CDR3 consists of 15 residues. Trimming cost V 0 bases and J 3 bases, with 11 bases left between them. From germline, CDR1 is MNHEY and CDR2 SVGAGI. The CDR3 bases are TGTGCCAGCAGTTACTCGGGGGGAGTATACACTGAAGCTTTCTTT. Translation gives CASSYSGGVYTEAFF.

The chain combines TRBV28 with TRBJ2-5; 7 bases align to TRBD1. CDR1 is MDHEN and CDR2 is SYDVKM in the germline V gene. The CDR3 length is 17 residues. J lost 0 bases, V lost 5 bases, and 12 bases had no gene match. The CDR3 region has the DNA TGTGCCAGCAGTCCCATGAGCGTGACAGGGTACCAAGAGACCCAGTACTTC. Translated: CASSPMSVTGYQETQYF.

V and J are TRBV24-1 and TRBJ2-3; tentatively, D is TRBD1 (8 bases). The CDR3 loop spans 16 amino acids. Germline CDR1 and CDR2: KGHDR and SFDVKD. V was shortened by 2 bases and J by 6 bases, with 17 bases between the two germline ends. The CDR3 DNA follows: TGTGCCACCAGTGATTACGGACAGGGAGGGCTGGATACGCAGTATTTT. It specifies CATSDYGQGGLDTQYF.

The V gene is TRBV15, the J gene TRBJ2-7; 8 bases are shared with TRBD1. Germline assignment: CDR1 LNHNV and CDR2 YYDKDF (reference sequence). The ends lost 4 bases at V and 2 bases at J; junction bases unmatched: 7. The CDR3 runs to 15 residues. DNA of the CDR3: TGTGCCACCAGCACTCCCGGGACAGGTACCTACGAGCAGTACTTC. Translated: CATSTPGTGTYEQYF.

This clone appeared a single time. The chain combines TRBV7-6 with TRBJ2-1; 12 bases map to TRBD2. V trimming: 3 bases; J trimming: 4 bases; junction bases outside the gene matches: 1. There are 15 residues in the CDR3. CDR1 is SGHVS and CDR2 is FNYEAQ in the germline V gene. CDR3 loop: CASSFGLAGYNEQFF. The CDR3 DNA follows: TGTGCCAGCAGCTTTGGACTAGCGGGATACAATGAGCAGTTCTTC.

This clone was seen only once. V usage is TRBV9 and J usage is TRBJ2-7, with a weak D call TRBD2 (6 bases). The V and J ends lost 0 bases and 4 bases respectively, with 8 bases between them. The CDR3 totals 13 residues. Germline V gene data show CDR1 as SGDLS and CDR2 as YYNGEE. The CDR3 reads CASSVGGTYEQYF. The CDR3 nucleotides are TGTGCCAGCAGCGTAGGAGGGACTTACGAGCAGTACTTC.

The chain combines TRBV5-6 with TRBJ2-1; TRBD2 might be the D (6 bases). The CDR3 totals 16 residues. V lost 2 bases, J lost 3 bases, and 15 bases lay in between. Germline assignment: CDR1 SGHDT and CDR2 YYEEEE. In DNA, the CDR3 is TGTGCCAGCAGCTTTAGCGGAATCTATATCTACAATGAGCAGTTCTTC. Protein sequence: CASSFSGIYIYNEQFF.

The rearrangement links TRBV7-2 to TRBJ1-2; D unresolved. The germline CDR1 and CDR2 sequences are SGHTA and FQGNSA. The CDR3 loop spans 13 amino acids. Trimming stripped 5 bases from V and 0 bases from J, with 7 bases between. CDR3 coding DNA: TGTGCCAGCAGCCCTACAGCTAACTATGGCTACACCTTC. Encoded protein: CASSPTANYGYTF.

There are a few counts of this clone. The chain carries TRBV7-2 and TRBJ1-1, with D possibly TRBD1 on 6 matching bases. V was cut by 1 base and J by 4 bases, with 10 bases left in between. The CDR3 extends over 14 amino acids. CDR1 is SGHTA, CDR2 FQGNSA, per germline. CDR3 region: CASSLGTVGTEAFF. CDR3 sequence (DNA): TGTGCCAGCAGCTTAGGGACAGTGGGCACTGAAGCTTTCTTT.

The chain couples TRBV6-4 to TRBJ2-1; 16 bases line up with TRBD2. CDR3 length: 15 residues. V lost 8 bases and J lost 11; bases outside the gene matches: 9. CDR1 is MRHNA and CDR2 is SNTAGT in the germline V gene. CDR3 in amino acids: CASAGSGLAGGKQFF. The CDR3 coding sequence is TGTGCCAGCGCAGGGTCGGGACTAGCGGGAGGGAAGCAGTTCTTC.

This chain connects TRBV7-6 to TRBJ1-5; TRBD1 agrees at 7 bases. This CDR3 region has 15 residues. Germline V gene data show CDR1 as SGHVS and CDR2 as FNYEAQ. Losses at the gene ends were 1 base for V and 7 bases for J; bases not matched to a gene: 7. The CDR3 is CASSLGQGLGQPQHF. The CDR3 nucleotides are TGTGCCAGCAGCTTAGGACAGGGTTTGGGGCAGCCCCAGCATTTT.

This clone was detected once. Other DNA sequences in the same sample also yield this CDR3. The chain uses TRBV18 and TRBJ2-7, with 9 bases aligning to TRBD1. The trim removed 0 bases at V and 3 bases at J, leaving 3 bases unmatched. Germline V lookup: CDR1 KGHSH, CDR2 LQKENI. The CDR3 has 15 amino acids. CDR3 DNA: TGTGCCAGCTCACCACCGGGACAGGGAGGCTACGAGCAGTACTTC. Translating it yields CASSPPGQGGYEQYF.

The V call is TRBV7-9, the J call TRBJ2-1; a weak D match, TRBD1 (6 bases). The CDR3 is 14 amino acids. V was trimmed by 7 bases and J by 0 bases, leaving 10 bases between them. CDR1 and CDR2 (germline): SEHNR, FQNEAQ (reference sequence). The CDR3 loop is CASKDSVSYNEQFF. The DNA of the CDR3 is TGTGCCAGCAAGGACAGTGTCTCCTACAATGAGCAGTTCTTC.